This T cell receptor beta chain was sequenced in a study of T cells after yellow fever vaccination. The CDR3 covers 12 residues. Germline values: CDR1 SGHRS, CDR2 YFSETQ. With 3 bases removed from V and 8 bases from J, the gap between germline ends came to 9 bases. Only a few counts were recorded for this clonotype. TCRdb recomputed calls from the 5' RACE reads with MiXCR, one row per CDR3 protein. The sample lists around 530,000 distinct CDR3 sequences; about a sixth were seen once. The genes are TRBV5-1 and TRBJ2-1; D remains unclear. The clonotype was recovered from a man younger than 35 who received the YFV17D yellow fever vaccine. The input for sequencing was PBMCs, taken about 5 days after the first yellow fever vaccination. CDR3 in DNA: TGCGCCAGCAGCTCTGCCTTCGATGAGCAGTTCTTC. This sequence encodes CASSSAFDEQFF.